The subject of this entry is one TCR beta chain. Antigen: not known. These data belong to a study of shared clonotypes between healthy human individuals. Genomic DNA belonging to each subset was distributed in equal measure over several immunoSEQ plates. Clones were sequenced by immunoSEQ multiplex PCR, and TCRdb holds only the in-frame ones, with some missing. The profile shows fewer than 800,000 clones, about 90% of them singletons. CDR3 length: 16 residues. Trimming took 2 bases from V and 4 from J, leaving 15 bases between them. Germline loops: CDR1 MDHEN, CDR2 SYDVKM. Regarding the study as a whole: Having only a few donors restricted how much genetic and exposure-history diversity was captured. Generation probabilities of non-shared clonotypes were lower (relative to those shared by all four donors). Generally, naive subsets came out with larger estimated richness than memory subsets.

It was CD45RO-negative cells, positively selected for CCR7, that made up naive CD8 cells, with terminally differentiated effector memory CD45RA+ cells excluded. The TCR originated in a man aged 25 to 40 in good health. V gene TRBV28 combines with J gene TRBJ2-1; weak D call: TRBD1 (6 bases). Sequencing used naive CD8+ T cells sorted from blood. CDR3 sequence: CASSLGGQVYYNEQFF. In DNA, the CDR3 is TGTGCCAGCAGTTTAGGGGGCCAGGTCTATTACAATGAGCAGTTCTTC.